This T cell receptor (beta chain) was identified in a study of human T cells and chemical hapten exposure. This clonotype was observed a handful of times. This sample's time point: patch test 1, 2 weeks after DPC sensitization. This sample's treatment: therapeutic diphenylcyclopropenone sensitization with weekly scalp DPC. CDR1 is SQVTM, CDR2 ANQGSEA, per germline. The V segment lost 5 bases and the J segment 4 bases; nucleotides outside the gene matches: 8. This CDR3 has 14 amino acids. TCRdb recomputed calls from the RACE reads with MiXCR, one row per CDR3 protein. Counted here are some 170,000 distinct CDR3 sequences, around 24% occurring once; the ten biggest clones make up about 7%.

The TCR comes from a woman between 50 and 59 years old with alopecia areata. Some clones in this sample may be carry-over from other donors' samples. V usage is TRBV29-1 and J usage is TRBJ1-5; 7 positions agree with TRBD1. This specimen consisted of whole blood, obtained in connection with sensitization to the hapten diphenylcyclopropenone (DPC). Written as DNA, the CDR3 is TGCAGCGTTTTAACAGGGGTAGGGAATCAGCCCCAGCATTTT. It codes for CSVLTGVGNQPQHF.